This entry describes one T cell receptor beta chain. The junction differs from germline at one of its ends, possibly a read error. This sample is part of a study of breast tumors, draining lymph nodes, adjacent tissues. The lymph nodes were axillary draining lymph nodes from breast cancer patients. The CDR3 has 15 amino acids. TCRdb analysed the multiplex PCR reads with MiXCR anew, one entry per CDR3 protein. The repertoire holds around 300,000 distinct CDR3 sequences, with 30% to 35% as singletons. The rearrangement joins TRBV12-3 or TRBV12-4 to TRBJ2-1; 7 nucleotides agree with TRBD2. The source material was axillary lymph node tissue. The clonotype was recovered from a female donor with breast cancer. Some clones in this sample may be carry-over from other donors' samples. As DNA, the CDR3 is TGTGCCAGCAGTTGGGGGGGACTACCCTACGATGAGCAGTTCTTC. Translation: CASSWGGLPYDEQFF.